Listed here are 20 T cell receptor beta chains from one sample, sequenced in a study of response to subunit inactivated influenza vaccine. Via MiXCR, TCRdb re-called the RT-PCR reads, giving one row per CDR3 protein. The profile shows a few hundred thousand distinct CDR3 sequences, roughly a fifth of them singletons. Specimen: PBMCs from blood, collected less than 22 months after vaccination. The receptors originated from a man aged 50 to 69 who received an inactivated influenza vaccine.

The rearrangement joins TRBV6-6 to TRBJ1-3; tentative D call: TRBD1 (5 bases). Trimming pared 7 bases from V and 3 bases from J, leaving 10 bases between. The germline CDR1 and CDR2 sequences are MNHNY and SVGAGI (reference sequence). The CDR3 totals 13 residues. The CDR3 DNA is TGTGCCAGCACCCGGGACGGTGGAAACACCATATATTTT. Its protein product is CASTRDGGNTIYF.

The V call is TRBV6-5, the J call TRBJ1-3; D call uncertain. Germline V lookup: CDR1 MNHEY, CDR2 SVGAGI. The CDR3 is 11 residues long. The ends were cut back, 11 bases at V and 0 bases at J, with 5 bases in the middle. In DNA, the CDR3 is TGTGCCGCCTTCTCTGGAAACACCATATATTTT. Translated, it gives CAAFSGNTIYF.

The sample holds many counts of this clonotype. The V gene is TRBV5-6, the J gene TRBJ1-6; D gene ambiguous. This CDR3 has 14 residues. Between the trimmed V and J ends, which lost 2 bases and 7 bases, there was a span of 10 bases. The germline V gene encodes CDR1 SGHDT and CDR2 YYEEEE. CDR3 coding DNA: TGTGCCAGCAGCTTTAGAAGAACCAATTCACCCCTCCACTTT. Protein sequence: CASSFRRTNSPLHF.

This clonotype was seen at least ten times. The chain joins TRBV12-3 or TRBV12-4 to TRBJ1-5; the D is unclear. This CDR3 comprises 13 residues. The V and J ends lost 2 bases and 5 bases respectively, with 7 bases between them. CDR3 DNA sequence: TGTGCCAGCAGTTTACTGGAAGATCAGCCCCAGCATTTT. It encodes CASSLLEDQPQHF.

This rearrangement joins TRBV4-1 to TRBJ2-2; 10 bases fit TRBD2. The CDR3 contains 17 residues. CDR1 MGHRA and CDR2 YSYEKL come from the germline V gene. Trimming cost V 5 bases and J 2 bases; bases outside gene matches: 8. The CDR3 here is CASSGGGLARNTGELFF. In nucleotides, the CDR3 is TGCGCCAGCAGCGGAGGGGGACTAGCGAGAAACACCGGGGAGCTGTTTTTT.

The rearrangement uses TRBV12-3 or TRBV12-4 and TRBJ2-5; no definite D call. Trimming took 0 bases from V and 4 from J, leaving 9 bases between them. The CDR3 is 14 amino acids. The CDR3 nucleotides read TGTGCCAGCAGTTTAGCGGGATTGGGAGAGACCCAGTACTTC. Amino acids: CASSLAGLGETQYF.

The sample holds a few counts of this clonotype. The CDR3: CASSPAGSIADTQYF. The CDR3 DNA is TGTGCCAGCAGTCCGGCGGGGAGTATTGCAGATACGCAGTATTTT. The chain joins TRBV7-2 to TRBJ2-3; D perhaps matches TRBD2 (6 bases). V was shortened by 6 bases and J by 4 bases, with 17 bases between the two germline ends. Per the germline V gene, CDR1 is SGHTA and CDR2 is FQGNSA. CDR3 length: 15 amino acids.

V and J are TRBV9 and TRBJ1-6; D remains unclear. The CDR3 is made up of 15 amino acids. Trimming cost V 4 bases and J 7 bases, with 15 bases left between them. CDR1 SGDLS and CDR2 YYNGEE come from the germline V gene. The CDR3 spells CASSSSQAGNSPLHF. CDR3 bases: TGTGCCAGCAGCTCCTCCCAAGCGGGGAATTCACCCCTCCACTTT.

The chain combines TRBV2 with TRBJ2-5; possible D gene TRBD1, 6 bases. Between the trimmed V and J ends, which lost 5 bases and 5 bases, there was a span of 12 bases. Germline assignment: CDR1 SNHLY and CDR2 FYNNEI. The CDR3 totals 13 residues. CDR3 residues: CASSYRVTETQYF. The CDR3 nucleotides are TGTGCCAGCAGTTACAGGGTTACGGAGACCCAGTACTTC.

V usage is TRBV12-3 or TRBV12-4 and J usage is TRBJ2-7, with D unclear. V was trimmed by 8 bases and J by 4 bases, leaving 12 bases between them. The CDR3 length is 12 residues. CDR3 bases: TGTGCCAGCTTACGGAACCCGTACGAGCAGTACTTC. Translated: CASLRNPYEQYF.

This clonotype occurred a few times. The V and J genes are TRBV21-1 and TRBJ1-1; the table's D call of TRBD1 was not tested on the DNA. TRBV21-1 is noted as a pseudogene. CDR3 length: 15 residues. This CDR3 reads CASSTRRGENTEAFF. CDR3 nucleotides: TGTGCCAGCAGCACCAGGAGAGGGGAGAACACTGAAGCTTTCTTT.

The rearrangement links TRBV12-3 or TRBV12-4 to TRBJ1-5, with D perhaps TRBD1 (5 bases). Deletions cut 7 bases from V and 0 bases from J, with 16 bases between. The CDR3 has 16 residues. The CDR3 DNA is TGTGCCAGCACCGCGGAGCCCACAGGTAGCAATCAGCCCCAGCATTTT. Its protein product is CASTAEPTGSNQPQHF.

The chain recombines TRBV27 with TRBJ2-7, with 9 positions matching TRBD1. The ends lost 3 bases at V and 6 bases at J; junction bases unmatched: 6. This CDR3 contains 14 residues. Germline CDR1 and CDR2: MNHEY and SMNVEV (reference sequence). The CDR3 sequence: CASSFGTGFSEQYF. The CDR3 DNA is TGTGCCAGCAGTTTTGGGACAGGGTTTTCCGAGCAGTACTTC.

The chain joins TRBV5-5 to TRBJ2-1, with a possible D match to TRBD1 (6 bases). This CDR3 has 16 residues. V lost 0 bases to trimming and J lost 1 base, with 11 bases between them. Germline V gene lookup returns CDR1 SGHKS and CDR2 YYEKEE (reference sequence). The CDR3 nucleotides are TGTGCCAGCAGCTTGGCCCGGGACACATCCTACAATGAGCAGTTCTTC. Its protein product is CASSLARDTSYNEQFF.

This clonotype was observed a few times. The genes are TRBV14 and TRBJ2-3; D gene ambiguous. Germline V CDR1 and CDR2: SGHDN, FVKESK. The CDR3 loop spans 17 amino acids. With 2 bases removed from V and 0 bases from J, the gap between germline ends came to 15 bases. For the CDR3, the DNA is TGTGCCAGCAGCCAACTCCCCGACCGAGCTAGCACAGATACGCAGTATTTT. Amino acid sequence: CASSQLPDRASTDTQYF. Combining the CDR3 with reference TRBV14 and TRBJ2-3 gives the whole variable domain EAGVTQFPSHSVIEKGQTVTLRCDPISGHDNLYWYRRVMGKEIKFLLHFVKESKQDESGMPNNRFLAERTGGTYSTLKVQPAELEDSGVYFCASSQLPDRASTDTQYFGPGTRLTVL.

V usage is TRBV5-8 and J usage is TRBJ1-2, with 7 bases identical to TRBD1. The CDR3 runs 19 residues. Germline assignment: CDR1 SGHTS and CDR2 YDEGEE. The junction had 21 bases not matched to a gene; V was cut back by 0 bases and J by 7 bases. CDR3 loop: CASSLVDVFLTGPGRGYTF. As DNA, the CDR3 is TGTGCCAGCAGCTTGGTGGACGTTTTCCTGACAGGGCCGGGACGTGGCTACACCTTC.

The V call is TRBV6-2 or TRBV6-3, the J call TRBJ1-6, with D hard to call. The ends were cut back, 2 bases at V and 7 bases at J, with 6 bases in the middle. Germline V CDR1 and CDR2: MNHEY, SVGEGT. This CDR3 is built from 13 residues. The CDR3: CASSYVRNSPLHF. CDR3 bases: TGTGCCAGCAGTTACGTGCGGAATTCACCCCTCCACTTT.

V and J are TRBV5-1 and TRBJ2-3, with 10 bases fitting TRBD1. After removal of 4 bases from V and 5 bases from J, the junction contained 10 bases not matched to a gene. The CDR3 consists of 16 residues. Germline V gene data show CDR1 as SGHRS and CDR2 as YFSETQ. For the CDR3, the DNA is TGCGCCAGCAGCCAAGGCGGGACAGGGGCAGGAGATACGCAGTATTTT. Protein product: CASSQGGTGAGDTQYF.

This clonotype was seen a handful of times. The CDR3 bases are TGCAGTGCTAGTTCAGGGCAGGAGACTGAAGCTTTCTTT. It specifies CSASSGQETEAFF. The chain combines TRBV20-1 with TRBJ1-1, with a possible D match to TRBD1 (5 bases). This CDR3 region has 13 residues. V dropped 3 bases and J dropped 5 bases, with 13 bases sitting between them. The V gene's germline CDR1 is DFQATT and CDR2 SNEGSKA (reference sequence).

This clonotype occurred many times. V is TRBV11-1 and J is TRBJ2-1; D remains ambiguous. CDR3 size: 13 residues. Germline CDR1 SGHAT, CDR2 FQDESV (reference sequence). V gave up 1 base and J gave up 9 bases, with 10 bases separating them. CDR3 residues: CASSLEAGPEQFF. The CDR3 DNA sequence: TGTGCCAGCAGCTTAGAAGCCGGACCTGAGCAGTTCTTC.